This T cell receptor (beta chain) originates from a study of Ad26.COV2.S vaccination and SARS-CoV-2 variants. Study-wide context: It was the COV1001 Ad26.COV2.S trial arm that included the donor.

From germline, CDR1 is SNHLY and CDR2 FYNNEI. Trimming took off 1 base at V and 4 bases at J, with 7 bases between the two ends. The length of the CDR3 is 13 residues. Profiled with immunoSEQ multiplex PCR; TCRdb holds only in-frame clones, not every one. The sample includes about 680,000 clones, about 89% of them seen just once. The treatment denotes: approximately 18 received Ad26.COV2.S at low or high dose, single or two shots; several received placebo; per-sample allocation not given. Samples were taken on day 63 after the first vaccine or placebo injection. The clonotype originates from a person aged 18 to 65 who received the Ad26.COV2.S COVID-19 vaccine or a placebo. V is TRBV2 and J is TRBJ1-1; D uncertain. This specimen was peripheral blood, taken in a trial of Ad26.COV2.S vaccine versus placebo. This chain's CDR3 is CASSEETPTEAFF. CDR3 DNA: TGTGCCAGCAGTGAAGAGACCCCCACTGAAGCTTTCTTT. The entire variable domain, with the rest obtained from reference TRBV2 and TRBJ1-1, is as follows: EPEVTQTPSHQVTQMGQEVILRCVPISNHLYFYWYRQILGQKVEFLVSFYNNEISEKSEIFDDQFSVERPDGSNFTLKIRSTKLEDSAMYFCASSEETPTEAFFGQGTRLTVV.